The clone carrying this T cell receptor (beta chain) came up many times. What it recognizes is unknown. TCRdb ran MiXCR on the 5' RACE reads and lists one entry per CDR3 protein. The sample shows tens of thousands of distinct CDR3 sequences, roughly 3.5% of them seen only once. This record belongs to a study of neurological immune-mediated disorders. The CDR3 extends over 15 amino acids. The V and J ends lost 2 bases and 7 bases respectively, with 16 bases between them. Germline values: CDR1 SGHTA, CDR2 FQGTGA. Findings and caveats of the study: Across subjects, expanded clones had no CDR3 amino acid sequences in common, pointing to private repertoires in all groups.

The sequence derives from a woman aged 45-65 years with multiple sclerosis. The V call is TRBV7-3, the J call TRBJ2-3, with D possibly matching TRBD2 (6 bases). Sequencing was carried out using PBMCs. CDR3 nucleotides: TGTGCCAGCAGCTTATCGGGGGTCCTCGGGAATACGCAGTATTTT. Protein product: CASSLSGVLGNTQYF.